This T cell receptor beta chain was sequenced for a study of cytomegalovirus exposure and HLA in healthy donors. Study-wide context: There were fewer than 500 genotyped donors. Of these, about 86% fell in the genetic ancestry cluster associated with self-reported Caucasian donors.

Points from the study as a whole: Diagnosis of cytomegalovirus status made by the classifier reportedly showed high specificity and sensitivity. A further, later analysis showed that HLA-associated TCR beta chains (compared with equally common others) were more clonally expanded. In a later analysis, DRB1 alleles had the most associated TCRs; HLA-C alleles the fewest.

60 Vbeta and 13 Jbeta primers were used in PCR. Data came from immunoSEQ multiplex PCR; TCRdb stores just in-frame clones and leaves some out. The table lists over 80,000 clones, about four fifths of them singletons, with roughly 13% in the top ten. This clone was observed a handful of times. Antigen unknown. CDR1 is SEHNR and CDR2 is FQNEAQ in the germline V gene (reference sequence). CDR3 size: 16 residues. Trimming took 3 bases from V and 0 from J, leaving 11 bases between them. The V call is TRBV7-9, the J call TRBJ1-4; D ambiguous. The clonotype was recovered from a woman in her seventies in good health and CMV-seropositive. Material for sequencing was PBMCs. The CDR3, as DNA: TGTGCCAGCAGCTTGGGCGTCTCGGCAACTAATGAAAAACTGTTTTTT. Its protein product is CASSLGVSATNEKLFF. The full variable domain, completed using reference TRBV7-9 and TRBJ1-4, is DTGVSQNPRHKITKRGQNVTFRCDPISEHNRLYWYRQTLGQGPEFLTYFQNEAQLEKSRLLSDRFSAERPKGSFSTLEIQRTEQGDSAMYLCASSLGVSATNEKLFFGSGTQLSVL.